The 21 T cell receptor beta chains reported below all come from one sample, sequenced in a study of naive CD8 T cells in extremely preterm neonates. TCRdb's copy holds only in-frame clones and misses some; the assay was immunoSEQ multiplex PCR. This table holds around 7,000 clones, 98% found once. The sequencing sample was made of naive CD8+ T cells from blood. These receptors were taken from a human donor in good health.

CDR3 nucleotides: TGCGCCAGCAGCCCCAAAACTAGGGAAGGCACCTACAATGAGCAGTTCTTC. Its translation: CASSPKTREGTYNEQFF. The rearrangement joins TRBV4-1 to TRBJ2-1; D perhaps matches TRBD2 (5 bases). V was trimmed by 4 bases and J by 2 bases, leaving 18 bases between them. CDR3 length: 17 amino acids. CDR1 is MGHRA, CDR2 YSYEKL, per germline.

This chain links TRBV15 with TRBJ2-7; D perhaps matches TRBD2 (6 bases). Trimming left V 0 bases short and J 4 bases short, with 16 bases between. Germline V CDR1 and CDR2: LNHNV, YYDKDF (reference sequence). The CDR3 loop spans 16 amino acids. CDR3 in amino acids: CATSRDELAGRYEQYF. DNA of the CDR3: TGTGCCACCAGCAGAGATGAGTTGGCAGGGAGGTACGAGCAGTACTTC.

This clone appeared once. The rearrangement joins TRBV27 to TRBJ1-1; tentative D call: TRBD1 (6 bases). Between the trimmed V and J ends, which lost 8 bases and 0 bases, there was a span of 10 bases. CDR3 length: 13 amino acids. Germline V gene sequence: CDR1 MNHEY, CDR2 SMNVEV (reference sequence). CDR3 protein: CASGDILNTEAFF. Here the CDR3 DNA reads TGTGCCAGCGGGGACATCCTGAACACTGAAGCTTTCTTT.

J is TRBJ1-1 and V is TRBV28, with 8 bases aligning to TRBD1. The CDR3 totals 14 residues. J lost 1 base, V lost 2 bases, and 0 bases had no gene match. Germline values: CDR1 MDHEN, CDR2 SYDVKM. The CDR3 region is CASSLDRGNTEAFF. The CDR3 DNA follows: TGTGCCAGCAGTTTAGACAGGGGGAACACTGAAGCTTTCTTT.

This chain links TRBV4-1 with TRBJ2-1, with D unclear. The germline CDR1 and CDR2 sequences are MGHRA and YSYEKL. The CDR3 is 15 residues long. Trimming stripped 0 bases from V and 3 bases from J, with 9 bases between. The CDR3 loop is CASSQEKTYYNEQFF. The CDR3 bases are TGCGCCAGCAGCCAAGAAAAGACTTACTACAATGAGCAGTTCTTC.

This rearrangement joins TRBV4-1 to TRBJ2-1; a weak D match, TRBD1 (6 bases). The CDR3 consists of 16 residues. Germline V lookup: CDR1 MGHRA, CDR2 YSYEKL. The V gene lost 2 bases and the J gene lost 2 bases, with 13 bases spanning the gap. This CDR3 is CASSQTNRATYNEQFF. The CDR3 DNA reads TGCGCCAGCAGCCAAACTAACAGGGCTACCTACAATGAGCAGTTCTTC.

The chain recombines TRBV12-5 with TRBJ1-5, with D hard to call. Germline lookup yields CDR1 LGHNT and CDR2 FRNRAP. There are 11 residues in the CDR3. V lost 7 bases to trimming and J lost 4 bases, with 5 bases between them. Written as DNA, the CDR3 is TGTGCTAGTGCAGAAAATCAGCCCCAGCATTTT. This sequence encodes CASAENQPQHF.

The CDR3 DNA reads TGTGCCAGCAGCGTGGGAGGGGCCAATGAGCAGTTCTTC. This encodes CASSVGGANEQFF. The chain links TRBV9 to TRBJ2-1; 7 nucleotides agree with TRBD2. The V segment lost 2 bases and the J segment 6 bases; nucleotides outside the gene matches: 2. This CDR3 comprises 13 residues. Looked up from germline, CDR1 is SGDLS and CDR2 is YYNGEE.

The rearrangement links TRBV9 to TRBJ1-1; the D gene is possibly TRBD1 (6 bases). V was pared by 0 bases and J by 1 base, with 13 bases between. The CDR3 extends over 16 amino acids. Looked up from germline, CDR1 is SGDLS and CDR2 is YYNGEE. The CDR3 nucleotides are TGTGCCAGCAGCGTAGAGGGGGACATTAGGAACACTGAAGCTTTCTTT. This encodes CASSVEGDIRNTEAFF.

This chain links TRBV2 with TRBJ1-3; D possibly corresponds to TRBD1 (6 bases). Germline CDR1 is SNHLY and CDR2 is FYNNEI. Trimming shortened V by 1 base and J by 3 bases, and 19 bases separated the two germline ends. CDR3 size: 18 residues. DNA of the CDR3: TGTGCCAGCAGTGAAGGGGATCTGACAGGTCGGGATGGAAACACCATATATTTT. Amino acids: CASSEGDLTGRDGNTIYF. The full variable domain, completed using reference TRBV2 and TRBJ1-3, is EPEVTQTPSHQVTQMGQEVILRCVPISNHLYFYWYRQILGQKVEFLVSFYNNEISEKSEIFDDQFSVERPDGSNFTLKIRSTKLEDSAMYFCASSEGDLTGRDGNTIYFGEGSWLTVV.

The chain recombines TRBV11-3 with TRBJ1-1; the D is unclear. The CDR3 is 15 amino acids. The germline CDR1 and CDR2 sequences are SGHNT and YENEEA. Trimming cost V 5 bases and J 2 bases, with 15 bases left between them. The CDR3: CASSHYTNSNTEAFF. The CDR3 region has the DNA TGTGCCAGCAGCCACTATACAAATTCCAACACTGAAGCTTTCTTT.

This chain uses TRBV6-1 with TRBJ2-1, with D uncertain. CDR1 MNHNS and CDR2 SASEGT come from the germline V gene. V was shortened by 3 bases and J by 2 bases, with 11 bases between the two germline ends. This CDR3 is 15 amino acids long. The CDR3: CASSDVSLPYNEQFF. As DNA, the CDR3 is TGTGCCAGCAGTGATGTTAGCCTCCCCTACAATGAGCAGTTCTTC.

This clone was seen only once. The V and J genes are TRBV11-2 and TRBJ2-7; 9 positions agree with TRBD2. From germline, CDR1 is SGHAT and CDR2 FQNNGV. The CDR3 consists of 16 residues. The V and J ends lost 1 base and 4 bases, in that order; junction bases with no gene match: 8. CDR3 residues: CASSLVGTSPSYEQYF. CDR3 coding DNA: TGTGCCAGCAGCTTAGTCGGGACTAGCCCCTCATACGAGCAGTACTTC.

CDR3 DNA: TGCGCCAGCAGGGACGGACAGGGGAAAGCTTTCTTT. Protein product: CASRDGQGKAFF. This sequence joins TRBV10-1 and TRBJ1-1, with 9 bases fitting TRBD1. The germline gives CDR1 WNHNN, CDR2 SYGVQD (reference sequence). V was clipped by 6 bases and J by 9 bases; unmatched bases: 5. The CDR3 consists of 12 residues.

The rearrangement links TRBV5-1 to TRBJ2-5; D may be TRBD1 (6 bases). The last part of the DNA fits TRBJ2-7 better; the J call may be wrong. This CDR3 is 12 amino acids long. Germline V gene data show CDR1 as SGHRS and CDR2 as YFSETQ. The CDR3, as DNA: TGCGCCAGCAGCTTGGGGGGGCGCGAGCAGTACTTC. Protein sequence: CASSLGGREQYF.

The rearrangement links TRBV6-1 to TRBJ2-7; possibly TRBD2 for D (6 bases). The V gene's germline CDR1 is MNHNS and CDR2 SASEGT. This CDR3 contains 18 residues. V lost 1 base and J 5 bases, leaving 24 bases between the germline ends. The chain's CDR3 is CASSEEGWRGTGDHEQYF. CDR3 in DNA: TGTGCCAGCAGTGAAGAGGGGTGGAGAGGGACTGGGGATCACGAGCAGTACTTC.

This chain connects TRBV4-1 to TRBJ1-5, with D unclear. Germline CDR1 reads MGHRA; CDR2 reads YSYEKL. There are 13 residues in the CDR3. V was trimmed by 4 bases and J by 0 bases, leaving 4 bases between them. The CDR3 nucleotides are TGCGCCAGCAGCCCCAATAGCAATCAGCCCCAGCATTTT. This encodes CASSPNSNQPQHF.

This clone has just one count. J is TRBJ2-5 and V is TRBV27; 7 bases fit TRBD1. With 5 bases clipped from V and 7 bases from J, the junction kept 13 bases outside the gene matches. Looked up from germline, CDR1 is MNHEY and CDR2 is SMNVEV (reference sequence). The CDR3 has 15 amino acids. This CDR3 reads CASSAFTGDLGTQYF. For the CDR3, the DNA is TGTGCCAGCAGTGCCTTTACAGGGGACCTAGGGACCCAGTACTTC.

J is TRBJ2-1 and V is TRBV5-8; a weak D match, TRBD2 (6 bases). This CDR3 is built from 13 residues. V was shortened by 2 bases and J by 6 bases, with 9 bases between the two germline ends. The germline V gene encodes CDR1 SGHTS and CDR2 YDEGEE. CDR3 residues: CASSLTGGNEQFF. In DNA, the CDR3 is TGTGCCAGCAGCTTAACCGGGGGCAATGAGCAGTTCTTC.

Here the CDR3 DNA reads TGTGCCAGTAGCACCGGGATCTACAATGAGCAGTTCTTC. Its translation: CASSTGIYNEQFF. This sequence joins TRBV19 and TRBJ2-1, with D possibly TRBD2 on 5 matching bases. There are 13 residues in the CDR3. Germline V gives CDR1 LNHDA, CDR2 SQIVND (reference sequence). Trimming pared 6 bases from V and 3 bases from J, leaving 9 bases between.

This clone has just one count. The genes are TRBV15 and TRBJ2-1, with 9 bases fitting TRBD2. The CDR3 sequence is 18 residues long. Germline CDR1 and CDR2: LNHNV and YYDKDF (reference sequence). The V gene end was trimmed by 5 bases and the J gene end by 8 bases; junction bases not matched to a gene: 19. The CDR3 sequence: CATSPNDGREGLRDEQFF. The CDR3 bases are TGTGCCACCAGCCCTAATGATGGGCGGGAGGGCTTACGGGATGAGCAGTTCTTC.